Listed below are T cell receptor beta chains from one sample, sequenced in a study of identical twins. TCRdb passed the 5' RACE reads through MiXCR, listing each CDR3 protein once. This sample yields 600,000 to 850,000 distinct CDR3 sequences, of which over 15% are seen a single time; around 14% belongs to the top ten. Separately, the same data were catalogued under a study of T cells expressing NK-cell markers.

Input material: PBMCs. These receptors all come from a woman younger than 35 in good health. CDR3s include the opening cysteine and the closing phenylalanine or tryptophan. The D gene is left open where the match is weak. Size is omitted from some rows. Given values are once, few, many or a class for expanded clones.

CASSTSSPGEQFF,TGCGCCAGCAGCACGTCCAGTCCCGGTGAGCAGTTCTTC,.,TRBV5-1,TRBJ2-1,.
CASSQAGGDEQFF,TGTGCCAGCAGCCAAGCAGGCGGCGACGAGCAGTTCTTC,.,TRBV3-1,TRBJ2-1,few
CASSFGDDDTGELFF,TGTGCCAGCAGTTTTGGGGACGACGACACCGGGGAGCTGTTTTTT,.,TRBV12-3/TRBV12-4,TRBJ2-2,.
CASSYSLDEASNQPQHF,TGTGCCAGCAGTTACTCGCTTGATGAAGCTAGCAATCAGCCCCAGCATTTT,.,TRBV6-2/TRBV6-3,TRBJ1-5,.
CASTPSRGHYEQYF,TGTGCCAGCACCCCGTCCAGGGGACACTACGAGCAGTACTTC,.,TRBV12-3/TRBV12-4,TRBJ2-7,few
CAITAEPNTEAFF,TGTGCCATCACCGCCGAACCGAACACTGAAGCTTTCTTT,.,TRBV10-3,TRBJ1-1,few
CASSELGASYEQYF,TGTGCCAGCAGCGAATTGGGAGCTTCCTACGAGCAGTACTTC,.,TRBV5-5,TRBJ2-7,few
CASSPIKGARDLTDTQYF,TGTGCCAGCAGCCCGATAAAAGGGGCCCGGGACCTCACAGATACGCAGTATTTT,.,TRBV3-1,TRBJ2-3,few
CSARSAADSYEQYF,TGCAGTGCTAGGTCGGCCGCCGACTCCTACGAGCAGTACTTC,.,TRBV20-1,TRBJ2-7,.
CASSTGQGARYEQYF,TGTGCCAGCAGCACGGGACAGGGGGCGCGGTACGAGCAGTACTTC,TRBD1,TRBV7-9,TRBJ2-7,.
CASSLLRLTDTQYF,TGCGCCAGCAGCTTGTTACGGCTCACAGATACGCAGTATTTT,.,TRBV5-1,TRBJ2-3,few
CASSLGQGWSPLHF,TGTGCCAGCAGTTTGGGCCAGGGCTGGTCACCCCTCCACTTT,.,TRBV12-3/TRBV12-4,TRBJ1-6,few
CASRTGQGSYEQYF,TGCGCCAGCAGGACCGGACAGGGGTCCTACGAGCAGTACTTC,TRBD1,TRBV5-1,TRBJ2-7,.
CASSFGGINTEAFF,TGTGCCAGCAGTTTCGGCGGGATAAACACTGAAGCTTTCTTT,.,TRBV12-3/TRBV12-4,TRBJ1-1,few
CASSSDLAKNIQYF,TGTGCCAGCAGTTCCGACCTAGCCAAAAACATTCAGTACTTC,.,TRBV2,TRBJ2-4,.
CATSDLNPGHTDTQYF,TGTGCCACCAGTGATTTGAACCCCGGGCACACAGATACGCAGTATTTT,.,TRBV24-1,TRBJ2-3,few
CASSLRAGLAKNIQYF,TGTGCCAGCAGTTTGAGGGCAGGGTTAGCCAAAAACATTCAGTACTTC,.,TRBV12-3/TRBV12-4,TRBJ2-4,.
CSVEVENYEQYF,TGCAGCGTTGAAGTGGAGAACTACGAGCAGTACTTC,.,TRBV29-1,TRBJ2-7,.
CAISPREDEEYF,TGTGCCATCAGCCCCCGGGAGGATGAAGAGTATTTT,TRBD2,TRBV10-3,TRBJ2-3,.
CASSPDRVNTGELFF,TGTGCCAGCAGCCCGGACAGGGTCAACACCGGGGAGCTGTTTTTT,TRBD1,TRBV11-2,TRBJ2-2,.
CASSKVQRLTDTQYF,TGTGCCAGCAGCAAAGTGCAGCGCCTCACAGATACGCAGTATTTT,.,TRBV21-1,TRBJ2-3,.
CASSPPGQYYEQYF,TGTGCCAGCAGCCCCCCGGGACAGTACTACGAGCAGTACTTC,TRBD1,TRBV7-9,TRBJ2-7,few
CASNGGRSIYNEQFF,TGTGCCAGCAATGGTGGGAGAAGTATCTACAATGAGCAGTTCTTC,.,TRBV11-2,TRBJ2-1,.
CSVARGTNTGELFF,TGCAGCGTTGCCCGAGGGACCAACACCGGGGAGCTGTTTTTT,.,TRBV29-1,TRBJ2-2,.
CASSLYRGHGYTF,TGTGCCAGCAGCCTTTACAGGGGACATGGCTACACCTTC,TRBD1,TRBV12-3/TRBV12-4,TRBJ1-2,few
CASSLAPGTGSTDTQYF,TGTGCCAGCAGCTTAGCGCCGGGCACCGGTAGCACAGATACGCAGTATTTT,.,TRBV7-9,TRBJ2-3,few
CASSLLGYIASYNEQFF,TGTGCTAGCAGCTTACTCGGCTATATTGCGTCCTACAATGAGCAGTTCTTC,.,TRBV7-7,TRBJ2-1,few
CASSIAGQPYNEQFF,TGTGCCAGTAGTATAGCCGGACAGCCGTATAATGAGCAGTTCTTC,.,TRBV19,TRBJ2-1,few
CASSDPGGPDTQYF,TGCGCCAGCAGCGATCCGGGGGGACCAGATACGCAGTATTTT,TRBD2,TRBV5-1,TRBJ2-3,.